This T cell receptor (beta chain) was recorded in a study of tumour-infiltrating T cells in Burkitt lymphoma. As for the study in general: Repertoire clonality predicted overall and progression-free survival.

The protocol was immunoSEQ multiplex PCR, while the TCRdb copy is restricted to in-frame clones and leaves out a portion. The data contain about 14,000 clones, around a third of them singletons. Trimming at V came to 10 bases and at J to 5 bases, leaving 11 bases not matched to a gene. Germline assignment: CDR1 MNHNS and CDR2 SASEGT. This CDR3 region has 13 residues. The chain uses TRBV6-1 and TRBJ2-7; 7 nucleotides align to TRBD1. The sample comprised tumor tissue. The clonotype was recovered from a human donor with diffuse large B-cell lymphoma. CDR3 loop: CATRQGVRHEQYF. In DNA form, the CDR3 reads TGTGCCACTCGTCAGGGGGTCCGCCACGAGCAGTACTTC.